This is a list of T cell receptor beta chains from one sample in a study of CD8 T cell repertoires and HIV-1 epitope variants. Generated by immunoSEQ multiplex PCR, the TCRdb table keeps only in-frame clones and is missing some. The sample has fewer than 7,500 clones; around two thirds are singletons. For these receptors, no antigen is known. Sequencing was performed on cultured CD8+ T cells derived from PBMCs. The receptors here all came from a male donor with HIV. Each CDR3 is given with its conserved first and last residue. The D gene is left open where the match is weak. A row's size may be missing; if present it is once, few, many or a size class.

V: TRBV6-1; D: TRBD2; J: TRBJ2-2; size: -; DNA: TGTGCCACCTCTAGCGGGGTGAACACCGGGGAGCTGTTTTTT; CDR3: CATSSGVNTGELFF
V: TRBV7-8; D: TRBD2; J: TRBJ2-1; size: -; DNA: TGTGCCAGCAGCCCGAGCGGGAGTCCCCACAATGAGCAGTTCTTC; CDR3: CASSPSGSPHNEQFF
V: TRBV19; D: TRBD1; J: TRBJ2-1; size: -; DNA: TGTGCCAGTAGTATGGCGGGACAGGGGATTAATGAGCAGTTCTTC; CDR3: CASSMAGQGINEQFF
V: TRBV2; D: -; J: TRBJ2-1; size: large; DNA: TGTGCCAGCAGTGAGGGGGGGACATTGAATGAGCAGTTCTTC; CDR3: CASSEGGTLNEQFF
V: TRBV19; D: -; J: TRBJ2-7; size: -; DNA: TGTGCCAGTAGTATGTGGAGGGGTGACAACGAGCAGTACTTC; CDR3: CASSMWRGDNEQYF
V: TRBV28; D: -; J: TRBJ1-5; size: once; DNA: TGTGCCAGCAGTTTAGGGGGGGCCAATCAGCCCCAGCATTTT; CDR3: CASSLGGANQPQHF
V: TRBV12-5; D: -; J: TRBJ1-2; size: -; DNA: TGTGCTAGTGGTTTGGTAACAGGAGCTAACTATGGCTACACCTTC; CDR3: CASGLVTGANYGYTF
V: TRBV6-1; D: -; J: TRBJ2-7; size: -; DNA: TGTGCCAGCATGGCTAATGGTCGCGAGCAGTACTTC; CDR3: CASMANGREQYF
V: TRBV28; D: -; J: TRBJ1-3; size: -; DNA: TGTGCCAGCAGTCTACGGGGGGGAGACGGAAACACCATATATTTT; CDR3: CASSLRGGDGNTIYF
V: TRBV19; D: TRBD1; J: TRBJ2-2; size: -; DNA: TGTGCCAGTAGAACAGAGCAGGGGGCCGGCGGGGAGCTGTTTTTT; CDR3: CASRTEQGAGGELFF
V: TRBV6-5; D: TRBD2; J: TRBJ2-7; size: few; DNA: TGTGCCAGCAGTTATCTAGCGGGAGAACCCTACGAGCAGTACTTC; CDR3: CASSYLAGEPYEQYF
V: TRBV2; D: -; J: TRBJ2-1; size: -; DNA: TGTGCCAGCAGTGTGGGGCTTGACAATGAGCAGTTCTTC; CDR3: CASSVGLDNEQFF
V: TRBV27; D: -; J: TRBJ2-3; size: -; DNA: TGTGCCAGCAGTTTTAGCCCGGGTGGCACAGATACGCAGTATTTT; CDR3: CASSFSPGGTDTQYF
V: TRBV27; D: -; J: TRBJ2-1; size: -; DNA: TGTGCCAGCAGTTTGGGCGATAGCTCCTACAATGAGCAGTTCTTC; CDR3: CASSLGDSSYNEQFF
V: TRBV7-3; D: TRBD2; J: TRBJ2-1; size: -; DNA: TGTGCCAGCAGCCGGACTAGCGGGGGATACAATGAGCAGTTCTTC; CDR3: CASSRTSGGYNEQFF
V: TRBV7-8; D: TRBD1; J: TRBJ2-2; size: -; DNA: TGTGCCAGCAGCTTAGGTGGGACAGGCCCCTTCACCGGGGAGCTGTTTTTT; CDR3: CASSLGGTGPFTGELFF
V: TRBV28; D: TRBD2; J: TRBJ2-1; size: -; DNA: TGTGCCAGCAGCCGGGGGAGCGGGGATGGGTTCTTC; CDR3: CASSRGSGDGFF
V: TRBV2; D: -; J: TRBJ2-1; size: -; DNA: TGTGCCAGCAGTCCTTATCCTAAGAGCTACAATGAGCAGTTCTTC; CDR3: CASSPYPKSYNEQFF
V: TRBV27; D: -; J: TRBJ2-1; size: -; DNA: TGTGCCAGCAGTTACGTAACATCCATGAGCTCCTACAATGAGCAGTTCTTC; CDR3: CASSYVTSMSSYNEQFF
V: TRBV18; D: TRBD1; J: TRBJ2-2; size: -; DNA: TGTGCCAGCTCACCGGGGACAGTTTACACCGGGGAGCTGTTTTTT; CDR3: CASSPGTVYTGELFF
V: TRBV9; D: TRBD1; J: TRBJ2-1; size: few; DNA: TGTGCCAGCAGCGTCTCCCCAGGGGGCCCTCGGCCACCTGAGCAGTTCTTC; CDR3: CASSVSPGGPRPPEQFF
V: TRBV28; D: -; J: TRBJ1-5; size: -; DNA: TGTGCCAGCAGTTCTACAGGGAGTCAGCCCCAGCATTTT; CDR3: CASSSTGSQPQHF
V: TRBV6-6; D: -; J: TRBJ1-2; size: -; DNA: TGTGCCAGCCTTCAGGGAAACTATGGCTACACCTTC; CDR3: CASLQGNYGYTF
V: TRBV28; D: -; J: TRBJ1-1; size: -; DNA: TGTGCCAGCGCCAGGGTTGGGACTGAAGCTTTCTTT; CDR3: CASARVGTEAFF
V: TRBV5-8; D: -; J: TRBJ2-1; size: -; DNA: TGTGCCAGCAGCTTACTTCTTGAGCAGTTCTTC; CDR3: CASSLLLEQFF
V: TRBV7-8; D: TRBD1; J: TRBJ1-1; size: -; DNA: TGTGCCAGCAGCCCGTGGGACAGTCTGAACACTGAAGCTTTCTTT; CDR3: CASSPWDSLNTEAFF
V: TRBV7-3; D: -; J: TRBJ1-5; size: few; DNA: TGTGCCAGCAGCTTAACCTTGGGGCAACCCCAGCATTTT; CDR3: CASSLTLGQPQHF
V: TRBV11-2; D: -; J: TRBJ1-4; size: once; DNA: TGTGCCAGCAGCTTAGATCTTACCGGGGATAATGAAAAACTGTTTTTT; CDR3: CASSLDLTGDNEKLFF
V: TRBV5-8; D: -; J: TRBJ2-3; size: -; DNA: TGTGCCGGGGGCTTGCGGGGGCGCCGGACAGATACGCAGTATTTT; CDR3: CAGGLRGRRTDTQYF
V: TRBV7-6; D: -; J: TRBJ2-3; size: -; DNA: TGTGCCAGCAGCTTAGCGGGGTCAAGTTTCGGGACAGATACGCAGTATTTT; CDR3: CASSLAGSSFGTDTQYF
V: TRBV9; D: TRBD1; J: TRBJ2-2; size: -; DNA: TGTGCCAGCAGCGCCCTACTCACAGGGGGCGTGACCGGGGAGCTGTTTTTT; CDR3: CASSALLTGGVTGELFF
V: TRBV5-1; D: TRBD1; J: TRBJ1-5; size: few; DNA: TGCGCCAGCAGCTTGTCGACAGGGGTGAGTCAGCCCCAGCATTTT; CDR3: CASSLSTGVSQPQHF
V: TRBV15; D: TRBD2; J: TRBJ2-7; size: -; DNA: TGTGCCACCAGCAGAAACACTCTAGCGGGTGACTCCTACGAGCAGTACTTC; CDR3: CATSRNTLAGDSYEQYF
V: TRBV5-1; D: -; J: TRBJ2-6; size: few; DNA: TGCGCCAGCAGCTTGGGAACAGGCGAGCTCTCTGGGGCCAACGTCCTGACTTTC; CDR3: CASSLGTGELSGANVLTF
V: TRBV6-5; D: -; J: TRBJ1-4; size: -; DNA: TGTGCCAGCAGTTACCTCAGTGTGGGAGTCGAAGAACTGTTTTTT; CDR3: CASSYLSVGVEELFF
V: TRBV29-1; D: -; J: TRBJ1-5; size: -; DNA: TGCAGCGTGGGTCAATCGGCAGACCCAAGTCAGCCCCAGCATTTT; CDR3: CSVGQSADPSQPQHF
V: TRBV28; D: TRBD2; J: TRBJ2-7; size: -; DNA: TGTGCCAGCAGTTTCGCTAGCGGTCTGGGAGAGCAGTACTTC; CDR3: CASSFASGLGEQYF
V: TRBV7-9; D: -; J: TRBJ1-1; size: large; DNA: TGTGCCAGCAGCCCCCGGGGGATGGGGGCATCGAGAACTGAAGCTTTCTTT; CDR3: CASSPRGMGASRTEAFF
V: TRBV27; D: -; J: TRBJ1-5; size: -; DNA: TGTGCCAGCAGTTTAAGCGCCCGCAGGGGCGGTCAGCCCCAGCATTTT; CDR3: CASSLSARRGGQPQHF
V: TRBV27; D: -; J: TRBJ1-2; size: -; DNA: TGTGCCAGCAGTTTCGAGGGAATATCGGGAGGCTACACCTTC; CDR3: CASSFEGISGGYTF